This T cell receptor (beta chain) was documented in a study of cytomegalovirus exposure and HLA in healthy donors. Study-wide background: There were 350 to 400 genotyped donors. Of these, about 80% fell in the genetic ancestry cluster associated with self-reported Caucasian donors. Study-level points and caveats: The listing of approximately 160 TCR beta chains classed them as cytomegalovirus-associated. Reports indicated that the classifier achieved high specificity and sensitivity in diagnosing cytomegalovirus status. Later on, a genetic analysis was performed. It linked a missense variant in DCLRE1C with V- and J-gene trimming of TCR beta.

The ends lost 3 bases at V and 5 bases at J; junction bases unmatched: 7. The CDR3 length is 16 residues. Germline lookup yields CDR1 SGHDT and CDR2 YYEEEE. The PCR employed 60 Vbeta primers together with 13 Jbeta primers. Measured with immunoSEQ multiplex PCR; TCRdb has only the in-frame clones, and not every one. The listing records 110,000 to 150,000 clones. Notes on this clone: The antigen remains undetermined.

The TCR comes from a man between 35 and 55 years old in good health and CMV-seronegative. Sequencing was done on a sample of PBMCs. V gene TRBV5-6 combines with J gene TRBJ2-1; 11 bases are shared with TRBD2. In DNA, the CDR3 is TGTGCCAGCAGCTCCAGACTAGCGGGGATGCACAATGAGCAGTTCTTC. Amino acid sequence: CASSSRLAGMHNEQFF.